This T cell receptor beta chain was retrieved from a study of Ad26.COV2.S vaccination and SARS-CoV-2 variants. Treatment: around 19 received Ad26.COV2.S at low or high dose, single or two shots; roughly five received placebo; per-sample allocation not given. Day 63 after the first injection of vaccine or placebo was the sampling time. The V gene end was trimmed by 5 bases and the J gene end by 4 bases; junction bases not matched to a gene: 11. This CDR3 is 16 amino acids long. Germline V lookup: CDR1 SEHNR, CDR2 FQNEAQ (reference sequence). Sequencing used immunoSEQ multiplex PCR; TCRdb keeps in-frame clones, though not all of them. The profile shows about 680,000 clones, about 89% of them singletons.

The source material was peripheral blood, sampled in a trial of Ad26.COV2.S vaccine versus placebo. This receptor was taken from a person aged 18-60 years who received the Ad26.COV2.S COVID-19 vaccine or a placebo. The genes are TRBV7-9 and TRBJ2-3; TRBD1 agrees at 8 bases. The CDR3 protein is CASSPGTGFSPDTQYF. Here the CDR3 DNA reads TGTGCCAGCAGCCCCGGGACAGGCTTCTCGCCAGATACGCAGTATTTT.